Each of the 20 T cell receptor beta chains below was sequenced from the same sample in a study of pediatric ulcerative colitis. Assay used: immunoSEQ multiplex PCR; TCRdb lists only in-frame clones, some missing. This sample has more than 50,000 clones, with 77% found just once. The sequencing sample was made of blood. All receptors come from a boy between 10 and 17 years old with moderate ulcerative colitis.

V is TRBV25-1 and J is TRBJ1-4; TRBD1 might be the D (5 bases). Trimming removed 6 bases from V and 3 bases from J, with 14 bases in between. CDR1 MGHDK and CDR2 SYGVNS come from the germline V gene. This CDR3 is 15 amino acids long. CDR3 nucleotide sequence: TGTGCCAGCAGCCCAGGCGGGGCGGCTAATGAAAAACTGTTTTTT. It specifies CASSPGGAANEKLFF.

V gene TRBV29-1 combines with J gene TRBJ1-4; 9 bases line up with TRBD1. The CDR3 consists of 13 residues. The J segment lost 15 bases and the V segment lost 6 bases, leaving 14 bases of the junction unmatched. Germline V gene sequence: CDR1 SQVTM, CDR2 ANQGSEA. The CDR3 nucleotides read TGCAGCGTAGTGCCGGGACAGGGAAATAGGTTGTTTTTT. It translates to CSVVPGQGNRLFF.

This clone was observed a few times. The chain is built from TRBV5-4 and TRBJ1-2, with D unclear. This CDR3 spans 13 amino acids. Per the germline V gene, CDR1 is SGHNT and CDR2 is YYREEE (reference sequence). V was pared by 0 bases and J by 2 bases, with 5 bases between. The CDR3 DNA reads TGTGCCAGCAGCTTGGGGCAAAACTATGGCTACACCTTC. Protein: CASSLGQNYGYTF.

This clone was picked up a small number of times. This chain links TRBV7-8 with TRBJ1-5; TRBD1 might be the D (6 bases). Germline V gene lookup returns CDR1 SGHVS and CDR2 FQNEAQ. V lost 1 base and J 6 bases, leaving 16 bases between the germline ends. The CDR3 consists of 16 residues. In nucleotides, the CDR3 is TGTGCCAGCAGCTTAGTTAGCGGGGGCCGTCGTCAGCCCCAGCATTTT. It translates to CASSLVSGGRRQPQHF.

The chain carries TRBV9 and TRBJ2-5; unclear D gene. V was cut by 7 bases and J by 1 base, with 8 bases left in between. The CDR3 spans 12 residues. Germline V gene lookup returns CDR1 SGDLS and CDR2 YYNGEE. The CDR3 DNA follows: TGTGCCAGCGGTGGGGTCCAAGAGACCCAGTACTTC. It translates to CASGGVQETQYF.

The rearrangement links TRBV7-9 to TRBJ1-4; D gene unclear. The V gene lost 1 base and the J gene lost 7 bases, with 10 bases spanning the gap. CDR3 length equals 14 residues. Germline loops: CDR1 SEHNR, CDR2 FQNEAQ (reference sequence). CDR3 in DNA: TGTGCCAGCAGCTTAGGTCTGACGACTGAAAAACTGTTTTTT. Its translation is CASSLGLTTEKLFF.

V and J are TRBV10-1 and TRBJ1-2; 7 positions agree with TRBD1. With 5 bases clipped from V and 5 bases from J, the junction kept 5 bases outside the gene matches. The CDR3 is made up of 13 amino acids. Germline lookup yields CDR1 WNHNN and CDR2 SYGVQD (reference sequence). The CDR3 loop is CASSKDRLYGYTF. CDR3 sequence (DNA): TGCGCCAGCAGTAAGGACAGGTTGTATGGCTACACCTTC.

This rearrangement joins TRBV4-2 to TRBJ1-2; D remains unclear. Trimming stripped 4 bases from V and 4 bases from J, with 16 bases between. CDR3 length equals 15 residues. Germline CDR1 and CDR2: LGHNA and YNFKEQ. CDR3 residues: CASSLRGGSGYGYTF. The CDR3, as DNA: TGTGCCAGCAGCCTACGGGGAGGTAGCGGCTATGGCTACACCTTC.

Comment on this clone: No DNA is shown, since the ends of the CDR3 on it are uncertain; the CDR3 is the one TCRdb lists. CDR3 sequence: CTSSQVVGPGTDTQYF. This rearrangement joins TRBV1 to TRBJ2-3. TRBV1 is a pseudogene. The CDR3 has 16 residues if both end residues are counted.

This chain connects TRBV10-3 to TRBJ1-1; possibly TRBD1 for D (5 bases). This CDR3 spans 14 amino acids. V was clipped by 6 bases and J by 0 bases, with 11 bases between them. Germline V gene data show CDR1 as ENHRY and CDR2 as SYGVKD. The CDR3 DNA follows: TGTGCCATCAGAGACAGCTACTTGAACACTGAAGCTTTCTTT. Its translation is CAIRDSYLNTEAFF.

The CDR3 here is CASSSGFNQPQHF. The CDR3 region has the DNA TGTGCCAGTAGCTCAGGTTTCAATCAGCCCCAGCATTTT. V usage is TRBV19 and J usage is TRBJ1-5; D remains unclear. Germline loops: CDR1 LNHDA, CDR2 SQIVND (reference sequence). The CDR3 runs 13 residues. V lost 6 bases, J lost 3 bases, and 9 bases lay in between.

This sequence joins TRBV9 and TRBJ2-2; D remains ambiguous. With 2 bases removed from V and 3 bases from J, the gap between germline ends came to 5 bases. Per the germline V gene, CDR1 is SGDLS and CDR2 is YYNGEE. The CDR3 covers 13 residues. CDR3 region: CASSVKYTGELFF. CDR3 in DNA: TGTGCCAGCAGCGTCAAGTACACCGGGGAGCTGTTTTTT.

V and J are TRBV11-2 and TRBJ2-2; possibly TRBD1 for D (6 bases). V was clipped by 5 bases and J by 4 bases, with 14 bases between them. The CDR3 extends over 15 amino acids. CDR1 is SGHAT, CDR2 FQNNGV, per germline. CDR3 protein: CASSPGQSRTGELFF. DNA of the CDR3: TGTGCCAGCAGCCCTGGACAGTCCCGCACCGGGGAGCTGTTTTTT.

J is TRBJ2-1 and V is TRBV29-1, with TRBD1 matching over 9 bases. Germline V gene sequence: CDR1 SQVTM, CDR2 ANQGSEA. Trimming at V came to 7 bases and at J to 10 bases, leaving 14 bases not matched to a gene. This CDR3 is 14 amino acids long. CDR3 residues: CSAASGQGRGEQFF. CDR3 coding DNA: TGCAGCGCCGCTTCGGGACAGGGAAGAGGGGAGCAGTTCTTC.

The chain employs TRBV7-6 and TRBJ2-7, with TRBD2 matching over 11 bases. Germline CDR1 and CDR2: SGHVS and FNYEAQ. V gave up 5 bases and J gave up 3 bases; unmatched junction bases: 6. The CDR3 loop spans 15 amino acids. The CDR3 coding sequence is TGTGCCAGCAGCCTTGGGACTAGCGGAGACTACGAGCAGTACTTC. It codes for CASSLGTSGDYEQYF.

The J gene is TRBJ2-3, the V gene TRBV25-1, with a possible D match to TRBD2 (7 bases). There are 14 residues in the CDR3. Germline V gene data show CDR1 as MGHDK and CDR2 as SYGVNS. V gave up 6 bases and J gave up 2 bases, with 12 bases separating them. CDR3 sequence: CASSPGGPTDTQYF. Here the CDR3 DNA reads TGTGCCAGCAGCCCCGGGGGGCCCACAGATACGCAGTATTTT.

The V gene is TRBV27, the J gene TRBJ2-2; TRBD2 agrees at 12 bases. The CDR3 is 19 amino acids. The J segment lost 3 bases and the V segment lost 2 bases, leaving 10 bases of the junction unmatched. Germline assignment: CDR1 MNHEY and CDR2 SMNVEV (reference sequence). The CDR3 is CASSLIRLAGVWDTGELFF. Here the CDR3 DNA reads TGTGCCAGCAGTTTAATTCGACTAGCGGGAGTGTGGGACACCGGGGAGCTGTTTTTT.

This clone has just one count. The chain carries TRBV4-3 and TRBJ2-1; 13 nucleotides align to TRBD2. The CDR3 sequence is 15 residues long. The germline V gene has CDR1 LGHNA and CDR2 YSLEER. J lost 15 bases, V lost 3 bases, and 11 bases had no gene match. CDR3 nucleotide sequence: TGCGCCAGCAGCCAGGGACTAGCGGGAACTAGGAGCAGGTTCTTC. This codes for CASSQGLAGTRSRFF.

The chain recombines TRBV5-1 with TRBJ2-3, with 9 bases lining up with TRBD1. CDR1 SGHRS and CDR2 YFSETQ come from the germline V gene. J was trimmed by 8 bases and V by 0 bases; bases with no gene match: 13. The CDR3 has 17 amino acids. The CDR3 bases are TGCGCCAGCAGCTTGGCTGGGACAGGGAGCCCCGTTGGTACGCAGTATTTT. Residues: CASSLAGTGSPVGTQYF.

This chain uses TRBV7-8 with TRBJ2-7, with 9 bases identical to TRBD2. CDR1 SGHVS and CDR2 FQNEAQ come from the germline V gene. This CDR3 comprises 13 residues. In DNA, the CDR3 is TGTGCAACTCTAGCGGGACCATTCTACGAGCAGTACTTC. Its translation is CATLAGPFYEQYF.